Included here is one T cell receptor delta chain sequence, with context. This CDR3 spans 19 amino acids. Germline lookup yields CDR1 GEAIGNYY and CDR2 EKD. V lost 3 bases and J 3 bases, leaving 28 bases between the germline ends. This entry comes from a study of gamma-delta chains in newborns, infants, children. TCRdb processed the reads again with the CATT caller. The data contain more than 7,500 delta-chain clones, around 21% of them seen just once; the ten biggest clones take up about 4.5%. The source is a child who was a newborn, infant or young child, either healthy, febrile or measles-vaccinated (not recorded which). The J gene is TRDJ1, the V gene TRDV2; D may be TRDD2 (6 bases). The sequenced material came from blood. CDR3 sequence reads: CACDSVLPSTRGVPDKLIF. In nucleotides, the CDR3 is TGTGCCTGTGACTCCGTCCTGCCTTCCACAAGGGGGGTACCCGATAAACTCATCTTT.